In this sample, the clone carrying this TCR beta chain turned up many times. No antigen is known for it. The data originate from a study of regulatory T cells in long-lasting Graves disease. Study conclusions and caveats: Persistent disease showed a preference for TRBV28, TRBJ1-2 and TRBJ2-5.

Building of the TCR beta libraries involved iRepertoire HTBI primers and Arm-PCR of CDR3 regions. In TCRdb, the multiplex PCR reads were re-called with MiXCR into one record per CDR3 protein. The table has some 440,000 distinct CDR3 sequences, around 20% seen once. The time point denotes: persistent/refractory GD, antithyroid drugs over 5 years with positive TRAb. With RNA extracted from PBMCs as input, the TCR library was made. The CDR3 covers 15 residues. CDR1 MDHEN and CDR2 SYDVKM come from the germline V gene. V shed 3 bases and J shed 7 bases, with 18 bases lying between them. The V call is TRBV28, the J call TRBJ1-2; no firm D call. Sequences were derived from peripheral blood mononuclear cells (PBMCs), sampled when the disease was refractory, from a patient treated with antithyroid drugs. The sequence was obtained from a female donor with Graves disease. CDR3 residues: CASSFSWATTFGYTF. The CDR3 nucleotides read TGTGCCAGCAGTTTTAGCTGGGCGACTACTTTTGGCTACACCTTC.